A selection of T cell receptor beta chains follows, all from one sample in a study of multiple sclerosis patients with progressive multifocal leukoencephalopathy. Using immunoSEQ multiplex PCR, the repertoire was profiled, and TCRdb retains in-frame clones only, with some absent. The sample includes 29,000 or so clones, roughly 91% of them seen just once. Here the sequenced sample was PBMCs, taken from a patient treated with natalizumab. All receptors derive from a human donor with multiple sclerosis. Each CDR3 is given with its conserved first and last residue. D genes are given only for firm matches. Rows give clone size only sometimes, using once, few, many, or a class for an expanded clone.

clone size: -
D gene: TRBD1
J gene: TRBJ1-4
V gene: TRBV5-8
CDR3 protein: CASSPDRAGKLFF
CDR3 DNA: TGTGCCAGCAGCCCGGACAGGGCGGGGAAACTGTTTTTT

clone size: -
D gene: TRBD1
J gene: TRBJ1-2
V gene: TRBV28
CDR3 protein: CASSLPGQGSMANYGYTF
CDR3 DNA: TGTGCCAGCAGTCTGCCGGGACAGGGGAGCATGGCTAACTATGGCTACACCTTC

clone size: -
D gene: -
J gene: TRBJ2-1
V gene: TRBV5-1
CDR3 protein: CASSPGGSSYNEQFF
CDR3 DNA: TGCGCCAGCAGCCCTGGGGGGAGCTCCTACAATGAGCAGTTCTTC

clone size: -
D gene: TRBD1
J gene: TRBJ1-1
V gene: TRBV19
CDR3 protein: CASSRGTVAEAFF
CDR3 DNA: TGTGCCAGTAGTAGGGGGACAGTCGCTGAAGCTTTCTTT

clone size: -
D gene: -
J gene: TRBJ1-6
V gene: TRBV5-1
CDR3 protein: CASSPGPSNSPLHF
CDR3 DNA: TGCGCCAGCAGCCCCGGGCCCTCCAATTCACCCCTCCACTTT

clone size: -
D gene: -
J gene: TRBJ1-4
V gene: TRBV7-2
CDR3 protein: CASSSSVGGGGEKLFF
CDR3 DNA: TGTGCCAGCAGTTCAAGCGTCGGGGGGGGTGGCGAAAAACTGTTTTTT

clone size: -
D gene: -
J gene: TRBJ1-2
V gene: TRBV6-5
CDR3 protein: CASSYDRTGNYGYTF
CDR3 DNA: TGTGCCAGCAGTTACGATAGGACGGGTAACTATGGCTACACCTTC

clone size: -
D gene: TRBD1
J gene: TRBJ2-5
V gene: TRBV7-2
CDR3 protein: CASRVGRGYETQYF
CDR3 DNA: TGTGCTTCCAGGGTAGGCAGGGGGTATGAGACCCAGTACTTC

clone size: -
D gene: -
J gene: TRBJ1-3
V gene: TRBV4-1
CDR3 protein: CASSQVRSHRNTIYF
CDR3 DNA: TGCGCCAGCAGCCAAGTAAGGTCTCATCGAAACACCATATATTTT

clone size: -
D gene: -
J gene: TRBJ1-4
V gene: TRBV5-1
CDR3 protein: CASSLAVGRGEKLFF
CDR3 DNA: TGCGCCAGCAGCTTGGCCGTGGGGAGAGGGGAAAAACTGTTTTTT

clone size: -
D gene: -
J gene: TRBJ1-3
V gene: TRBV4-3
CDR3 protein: CASSQEPGNTIYF
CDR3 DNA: TGCGCCAGCAGCCAAGAGCCGGGAAACACCATATATTTT

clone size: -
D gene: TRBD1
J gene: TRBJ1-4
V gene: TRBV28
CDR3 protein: CASSLGPGGEKLFF
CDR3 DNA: TGTGCCAGCAGTTTAGGTCCAGGGGGAGAAAAACTGTTTTTT

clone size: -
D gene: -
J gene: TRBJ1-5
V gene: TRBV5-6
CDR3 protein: CASSGGVEALEPQHF
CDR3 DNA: TGTGCCAGCAGCGGCGGGGTGGAGGCCCTCGAGCCCCAGCATTTT

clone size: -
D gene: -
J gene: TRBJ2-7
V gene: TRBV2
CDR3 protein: CASSIYEQYF
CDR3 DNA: TGTGCCAGCAGTATCTACGAGCAGTACTTC

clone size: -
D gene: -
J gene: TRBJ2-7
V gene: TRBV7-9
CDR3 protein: CASSLVGQVRNEQYF
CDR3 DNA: TGTGCCAGCAGCTTAGTCGGTCAGGTTCGGAACGAGCAGTACTTC

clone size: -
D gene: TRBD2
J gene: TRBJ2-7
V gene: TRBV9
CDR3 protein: CASGLAGEGEQYF
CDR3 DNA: TGTGCCAGCGGTCTAGCGGGAGAGGGCGAGCAGTACTTC

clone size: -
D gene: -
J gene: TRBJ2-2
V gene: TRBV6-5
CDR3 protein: CASRSGERTGELFF
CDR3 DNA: TGTGCCAGCAGGTCGGGCGAGCGGACCGGGGAGCTGTTTTTT

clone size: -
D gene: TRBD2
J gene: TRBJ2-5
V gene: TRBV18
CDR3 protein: CASSGTSGSFETQYF
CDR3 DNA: TGTGCCAGCTCCGGGACTAGCGGGAGTTTTGAGACCCAGTACTTC

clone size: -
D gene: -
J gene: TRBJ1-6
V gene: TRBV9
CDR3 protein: CASSMGHRYYNSPLHF
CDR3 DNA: TGTGCCAGCAGCATGGGACATCGTTATTATAATTCACCCCTCCACTTT

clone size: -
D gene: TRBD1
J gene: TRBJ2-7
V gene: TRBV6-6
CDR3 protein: CASRGQGGTYEQYF
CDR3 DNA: TGTGCCAGCAGGGGACAGGGGGGTACCTACGAGCAGTACTTC

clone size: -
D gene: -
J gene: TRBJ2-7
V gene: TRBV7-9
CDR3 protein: CASSLRGAPGGRYEQYF
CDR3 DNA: TGTGCCAGCAGCTTAAGAGGAGCCCCGGGGGGCCGTTACGAGCAGTACTTC

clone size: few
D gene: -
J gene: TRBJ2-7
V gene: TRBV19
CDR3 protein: CASSTGSYEQYF
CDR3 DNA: TGTGCCAGTAGTACCGGCTCCTACGAGCAGTACTTC

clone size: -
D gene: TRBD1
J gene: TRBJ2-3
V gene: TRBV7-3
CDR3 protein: CASSPGQGVWTDTQYF
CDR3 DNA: TGTGCCAGCAGCCCGGGACAGGGGGTCTGGACAGATACGCAGTATTTT

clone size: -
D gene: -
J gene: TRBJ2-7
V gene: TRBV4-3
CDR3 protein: CASSQGAGSYEQYF
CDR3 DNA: TGCGCCAGCAGCCAAGGTGCAGGGTCCTACGAGCAGTACTTC

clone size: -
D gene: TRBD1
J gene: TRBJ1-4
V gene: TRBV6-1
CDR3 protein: CASSLRDRGMELFF
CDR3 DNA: TGTGCCAGCAGTCTAAGGGACAGGGGCATGGAACTGTTTTTT

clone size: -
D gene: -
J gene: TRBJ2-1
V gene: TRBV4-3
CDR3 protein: CASSSRGAGRIDEQFF
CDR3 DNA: TGCGCCAGCAGCTCCCGGGGGGCGGGACGGATCGATGAGCAGTTCTTC

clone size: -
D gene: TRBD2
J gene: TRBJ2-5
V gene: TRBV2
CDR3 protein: CAGSEFAGEQYF
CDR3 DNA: TGTGCCGGGTCGGAATTCGCGGGGGAGCAGTACTTC

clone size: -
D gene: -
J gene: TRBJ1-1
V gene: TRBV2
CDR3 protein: CASSENGRAGTEAFF
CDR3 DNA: TGTGCCAGCAGTGAAAATGGCAGGGCTGGCACTGAAGCTTTCTTT

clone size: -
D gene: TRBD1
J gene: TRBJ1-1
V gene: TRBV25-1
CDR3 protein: CASRRTGENTEAFF
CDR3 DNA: TGTGCCAGCAGAAGGACAGGGGAAAACACTGAAGCTTTCTTT

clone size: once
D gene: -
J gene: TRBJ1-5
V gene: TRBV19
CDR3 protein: CASSIEGTGNQPQHF
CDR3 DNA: TGTGCCAGTAGTATAGAGGGGACTGGCAATCAGCCCCAGCATTTT

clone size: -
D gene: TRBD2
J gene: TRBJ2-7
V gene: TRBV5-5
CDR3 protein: CASSPALGTRAYEQYF
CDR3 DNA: TGTGCCAGCAGTCCAGCTTTAGGGACTAGAGCCTACGAGCAGTACTTC

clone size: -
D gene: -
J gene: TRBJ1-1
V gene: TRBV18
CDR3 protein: CASSPLSGGTEAFF
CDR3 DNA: TGTGCCAGCTCACCATTGTCAGGAGGGACTGAAGCTTTCTTT

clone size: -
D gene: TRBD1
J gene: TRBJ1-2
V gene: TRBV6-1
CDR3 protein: CASSENRAAGQGNGYTF
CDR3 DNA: TGTGCCAGCAGTGAAAACCGGGCGGCGGGACAGGGAAATGGCTACACCTTC

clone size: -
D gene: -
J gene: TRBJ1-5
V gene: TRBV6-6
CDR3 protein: CASTRQRGLSNQPQHF
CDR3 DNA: TGTGCCAGCACCCGCCAACGCGGGCTTAGCAATCAGCCCCAGCATTTT

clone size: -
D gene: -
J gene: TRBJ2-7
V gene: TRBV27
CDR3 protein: CASSLSSGYSYEQYF
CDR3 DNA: TGTGCCAGCAGTTTATCCTCTGGGTACTCCTACGAGCAGTACTTC

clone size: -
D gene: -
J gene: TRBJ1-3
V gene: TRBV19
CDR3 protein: CASSMVAGSGNTIYF
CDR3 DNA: TGTGCCAGTAGTATGGTCGCGGGGTCTGGAAACACCATATATTTT

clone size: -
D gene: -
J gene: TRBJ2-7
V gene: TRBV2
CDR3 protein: CASSRDSSYEQYF
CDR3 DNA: TGTGCCAGCAGTCGGGATAGCTCCTACGAGCAGTACTTC

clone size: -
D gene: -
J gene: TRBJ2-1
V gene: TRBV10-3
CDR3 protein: CATLPGTLGNYNEQFF
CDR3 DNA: TGTGCCACCCTGCCAGGGACCCTAGGAAACTACAATGAGCAGTTCTTC

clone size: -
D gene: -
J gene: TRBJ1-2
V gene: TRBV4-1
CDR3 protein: CASSQDLGRDPYTF
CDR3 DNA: TGCGCCAGCAGCCAAGATTTGGGCAGGGACCCCTACACCTTC

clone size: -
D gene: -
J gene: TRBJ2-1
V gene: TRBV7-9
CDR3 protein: CASSLAGSNEQFF
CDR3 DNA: TGTGCCAGCAGCTTAGCCGGCTCGAATGAGCAGTTCTTC

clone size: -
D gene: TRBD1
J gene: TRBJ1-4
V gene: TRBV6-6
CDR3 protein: CASASGTDNEKLFF
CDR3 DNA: TGTGCCAGCGCTTCGGGGACAGATAATGAAAAACTGTTTTTT

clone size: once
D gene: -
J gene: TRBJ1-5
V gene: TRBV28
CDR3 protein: CASSFQQGGMPQHF
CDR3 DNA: TGTGCCAGCAGTTTCCAACAGGGTGGTATGCCCCAGCATTTT

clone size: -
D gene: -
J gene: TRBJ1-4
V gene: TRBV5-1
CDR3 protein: CASRTYPSGEKLFF
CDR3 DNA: TGCGCCAGCCGGACATATCCATCGGGTGAAAAACTGTTTTTT

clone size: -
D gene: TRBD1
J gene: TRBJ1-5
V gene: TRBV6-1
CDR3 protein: CASSAGRDRENQPQHF
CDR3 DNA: TGTGCCAGCAGTGCGGGCCGCGACAGGGAAAATCAGCCCCAGCATTTT